This entry is about one TCR beta chain. Its specificity is unknown. A much larger clone sits a single nucleotide away, making a read error possible. V lost 4 bases, J lost 11 bases, and 10 bases stayed unmatched. This CDR3 region has 14 residues. Germline values: CDR1 SGHRS, CDR2 YFSETQ. The data originate from a study of T cells in Graves' hyperthyroidism and ophthalmopathy. Study information: The authors collected peripheral blood at initial diagnosis, before any treatment. Study-wide findings and caveats: Most thyroid clonotypes that were expanded above 0.001 also turned up in blood. Ophthalmopathy was predicted by the model a median of about six months ahead of onset.

TCR beta CDR3 regions were amplified from RNA transcripts. The TCR CDR3 was amplified in a first-round RT-PCR using the HTBI primer set. TCRdb re-called the multiplex PCR reads through MiXCR, storing one row per CDR3 protein. The repertoire holds fewer than 250,000 distinct CDR3 sequences, with roughly 15% as singletons. J is TRBJ2-1 and V is TRBV5-1, with 9 positions matching TRBD1. The TCR comes from a woman aged 18-29 years with Graves' ophthalmopathy. The sequenced sample was blood. The CDR3 sequence is CASSPVGQGNKQFF. The CDR3 coding sequence is TGCGCCAGCAGCCCCGTCGGACAGGGGAATAAGCAGTTCTTC.